A single sample gave rise to the 26 T cell receptor beta chains below, sequenced in a study of blood T cell repertoires in COVID-19. Assay used: immunoSEQ multiplex PCR; TCRdb lists only in-frame clones, some missing. The sample has hundreds of thousands of clones, roughly 85% seen once. Material: peripheral blood. These TCRs come from a man aged 45-65 years with COVID-19, enrolled during active disease.

The chain combines TRBV3-1 (or the pseudogene TRBV3-2) with TRBJ2-2; 9 nucleotides agree with TRBD1. V shed 2 bases, J shed 5 bases, and the junction held 6 bases outside the gene matches. Per the germline V gene, CDR1 is LGHDT and CDR2 is YNNKEL (reference sequence). The CDR3 contains 16 residues. The CDR3 DNA sequence: TGTGCCAGCAGCCAACGGGCGACAGGGGGAACCGGGGAGCTGTTTTTT. It encodes CASSQRATGGTGELFF.

This chain uses TRBV18 with TRBJ2-2; TRBD2 is a possible D gene (6 bases). The CDR3 sequence is 18 residues long. The germline gives CDR1 KGHSH, CDR2 LQKENI. V lost 2 bases, J lost 4 bases, and 20 bases lay in between. The CDR3 nucleotides are TGTGCCAGCTCACCAAGGGCGAGTTCCGGGACTTTCACCGGGGAGCTGTTTTTT. It translates to CASSPRASSGTFTGELFF.

The CDR3 is CASRTGVSYEQYF. The CDR3 DNA sequence: TGTGCCAGCAGGACAGGGGTCTCCTACGAGCAGTACTTC. This chain joins TRBV12-3 or TRBV12-4 and TRBJ2-7, with TRBD1 matching over 8 bases. V shed 6 bases, J shed 0 bases, and the junction held 1 base outside the gene matches. This CDR3 comprises 13 residues.

The chain combines TRBV7-2 with TRBJ1-5; D is perhaps TRBD1 (5 bases). The CDR3 spans 13 residues. Trimming pared 1 base from V and 9 bases from J, leaving 10 bases between. The germline V gene encodes CDR1 SGHTA and CDR2 FQGNSA. CDR3 DNA sequence: TGTGCCAGCAGCTTAGGGGCAGGGCGGCCCCAGCATTTT. As protein: CASSLGAGRPQHF.

The rearrangement uses TRBV2 and TRBJ1-4; 10 bases agree with TRBD1. With V trimmed by 6 bases and J by 7 bases, 5 bases remained unmatched. Germline-derived CDR1 and CDR2 are SNHLY and FYNNEI. This CDR3 spans 14 amino acids. CDR3 amino acids: CASRGDRGSEKLFF. The DNA of the CDR3 is TGTGCCAGCAGGGGGGACAGGGGTAGTGAAAAACTGTTTTTT. Combining the CDR3 with reference TRBV2 and TRBJ1-4 gives the whole variable domain EPEVTQTPSHQVTQMGQEVILRCVPISNHLYFYWYRQILGQKVEFLVSFYNNEISEKSEIFDDQFSVERPDGSNFTLKIRSTKLEDSAMYFCASRGDRGSEKLFFGSGTQLSVL.

This chain connects TRBV19 to TRBJ1-4; 9 nucleotides match TRBD1. This CDR3 is built from 15 residues. CDR1 LNHDA and CDR2 SQIVND come from the germline V gene (reference sequence). J gave up 4 bases and V 9 bases, and 9 bases lay outside the gene matches. CDR3 nucleotide sequence: TGTGCCAGCCGACTACCGGGACAGGGTAATGAAAAACTGTTTTTT. Its translation is CASRLPGQGNEKLFF. Variable domain in full (rest from reference TRBV19 and TRBJ1-4): DGGITQSPKYLFRKEGQNVTLSCEQNLNHDAMYWYRQDPGQGLRLIYYSQIVNDFQKGDIAEGYSVSREKKESFPLTVTSAQKNPTAFYLCASRLPGQGNEKLFFGSGTQLSVL.

The table lists this clone with a count of one. For the CDR3, the DNA is TGTGCCAGCAGCCCCAGTTCCTTGGATGAGCAGTTCTTC. Its translation: CASSPSSLDEQFF. The rearrangement links TRBV7-9 to TRBJ2-1; no clear D. The V end lost 5 bases, the J end lost 8 bases, and 13 bases lay between the germline ends. Germline V gene sequence: CDR1 SEHNR, CDR2 FQNEAQ (reference sequence). The CDR3 has 13 amino acids.

The chain recombines TRBV6-5 with TRBJ2-5; 7 nucleotides agree with TRBD1. The germline gives CDR1 MNHEY, CDR2 SVGAGI. CDR3 size: 14 residues. V dropped 6 bases and J dropped 1; count of bases not matched to a gene: 5. Here the CDR3 DNA reads TGTGCCAGCAGACGGGACAGTAGCCAAGAGACCCAGTACTTC. It yields the protein CASRRDSSQETQYF.

The V and J genes are TRBV5-1 and TRBJ2-1; TRBD2 matches 14 bases. This CDR3 comprises 15 residues. Germline V gene sequence: CDR1 SGHRS, CDR2 YFSETQ. The V segment lost 4 bases and the J segment 8 bases; nucleotides outside the gene matches: 5. The CDR3 here is CASSTGLAGVDEQFF. The CDR3 coding sequence is TGCGCCAGCAGCACGGGACTAGCGGGGGTGGATGAGCAGTTCTTC. The full variable domain, rest sourced from reference TRBV5-1 and TRBJ2-1, is KAGVTQTPRYLIKTRGQQVTLSCSPISGHRSVSWYQQTPGQGLQFLFEYFSETQRNKGNFPGRFSGRQFSNSRSEMNVSTLELGDSALYLCASSTGLAGVDEQFFGPGTRLTVL.

This chain links TRBV3-1 (or the pseudogene TRBV3-2) with TRBJ2-5; maybe TRBD2 (7 bases). The CDR3 length is 14 residues. Germline lookup yields CDR1 LGHDT and CDR2 YNNKEL (reference sequence). V was trimmed by 3 bases and J by 6 bases, leaving 14 bases between them. CDR3 bases: TGTGCCAGCAGCCATGCGGGGGCCCTCCAGACCCAGTACTTC. Residues: CASSHAGALQTQYF.

The V call is TRBV28, the J call TRBJ1-5, with TRBD1 identical over 11 bases. The CDR3 contains 15 residues. The ends lost 6 bases at V and 5 bases at J; junction bases unmatched: 6. Germline V lookup: CDR1 MDHEN, CDR2 SYDVKM. CDR3 region: CASSSPGQGDQPQHF. The DNA for the CDR3 is TGTGCCAGCAGCTCACCGGGACAGGGGGATCAGCCCCAGCATTTT.

This sequence joins TRBV5-4 and TRBJ1-1; D not certain. Germline V gene lookup returns CDR1 SGHNT and CDR2 YYREEE (reference sequence). The CDR3 length is 13 residues. V was clipped by 0 bases and J by 9 bases, with 12 bases between them. CDR3 in DNA: TGTGCCAGCAGCTTGGAGTTCCCGGGGAAAGCTTTCTTT. Translating it yields CASSLEFPGKAFF.

The sample holds one count of this clone. The chain carries TRBV19 and TRBJ2-3; no clear D. This CDR3 region has 15 residues. With 6 bases removed from V and 4 bases from J, the gap between germline ends came to 17 bases. In germline, CDR1 is LNHDA, CDR2 SQIVND (reference sequence). The CDR3 is CASSRFFRVADTQYF. CDR3 nucleotide sequence: TGTGCCAGTAGCCGATTTTTCCGGGTGGCAGATACGCAGTATTTT.

CDR3 amino acids: CASSGLLRGGAVGYTF. For the CDR3, the DNA is TGTGCCAGCAGTGGCCTTCTAAGGGGAGGGGCGGTCGGCTACACCTTC. The gene calls are TRBV2 and TRBJ1-2; tentatively, D is TRBD1 (5 bases). CDR3 size: 16 residues. Germline CDR1 and CDR2: SNHLY and FYNNEI. V lost 4 bases, J lost 8 bases, and 23 bases lay in between.

CDR3 DNA sequence: TGTGCCAGCAGGGGGGACAGCAGCTCCTACAATGAGCAGTTCTTC. It encodes CASRGDSSSYNEQFF. V gene TRBV6-4 combines with J gene TRBJ2-1; 7 bases match TRBD1. Germline loops: CDR1 MRHNA, CDR2 SNTAGT. V was pared by 6 bases and J by 0 bases, with 5 bases of the junction left unmatched. The CDR3 runs to 15 residues.

The V and J genes are TRBV7-8 and TRBJ1-5, with TRBD1 as a possible D gene (5 bases). The CDR3 totals 16 residues. Germline V lookup: CDR1 SGHVS, CDR2 FQNEAQ. Trimming removed 1 base from V and 3 bases from J, with 13 bases in between. CDR3 coding DNA: TGTGCCAGCAGCTTAGGGGCAAAGGGGAACAATCAGCCCCAGCATTTT. It codes for CASSLGAKGNNQPQHF.

This clone was recorded only once. The CDR3 region has the DNA TGCGCCAGCGCCCCAGAGGGGAGACAGGGGAGCTCCTACGAGCAGTACTTC. It yields the protein CASAPEGRQGSSYEQYF. This chain uses TRBV23-1 with TRBJ2-7, with 8 bases fitting TRBD1. TRBV23-1 carries the ORF label, with uncertain function. Losses at the gene ends were 8 bases for V and 0 bases for J; bases not matched to a gene: 15. This CDR3 contains 17 residues.

The chain recombines TRBV4-2 with TRBJ2-7; the match to TRBD2 covers 7 bases. CDR1 and CDR2 from the germline V gene are LGHNA and YNFKEQ. The CDR3 contains 17 residues. J gave up 1 base and V 0 bases, and 9 bases lay outside the gene matches. The CDR3 DNA reads TGTGCCAGCAGCCAAGATGGGGAGGGAGGGGCTTCCTACGAGCAGTACTTC. Amino acids: CASSQDGEGGASYEQYF.

J is TRBJ1-5 and V is TRBV24-1; possibly TRBD1 for D (5 bases). CDR3 length equals 13 residues. V lost 4 bases and J 2 bases, leaving 5 bases between the germline ends. Germline V gene lookup returns CDR1 KGHDR and CDR2 SFDVKD. This chain's CDR3 is CATSETGNQPQHF. As DNA, the CDR3 is TGTGCCACCAGTGAGACAGGCAATCAGCCCCAGCATTTT.

The V and J genes are TRBV23-1 and TRBJ2-1, with 9 bases that match TRBD2. TRBV23-1 is classed as an ORF, of uncertain function. This CDR3 has 15 residues. The V and J ends lost 2 bases and 8 bases, in that order; junction bases with no gene match: 7. The CDR3 here is CASSQRRGGRDEQFF. DNA of the CDR3: TGCGCCAGCAGTCAACGGCGGGGGGGCCGCGATGAGCAGTTCTTC.

CDR3 amino acids: CASSQTRNTGELFF. The CDR3 DNA reads as TGTGCCAGCTCACAGACAAGGAACACCGGGGAGCTGTTTTTT. The V and J genes are TRBV18 and TRBJ2-2, with no clear D. The ends were cut back, 4 bases at V and 1 base at J, with 7 bases in the middle. The CDR3 has 14 residues. Germline CDR1 reads KGHSH; CDR2 reads LQKENI.

This clone was recorded once. The V gene is TRBV7-2, the J gene TRBJ2-1, with 8 bases aligning to TRBD1. The germline CDR1 and CDR2 sequences are SGHTA and FQGNSA. Losses at the gene ends were 1 base for V and 8 bases for J; bases not matched to a gene: 16. The CDR3 is 18 amino acids. DNA of the CDR3: TGTGCCAGCAGCTTAGGTCCAGGACAGGGCTTAGAATATTATGAGCAGTTCTTC. This codes for CASSLGPGQGLEYYEQFF. Based on the CDR3 plus reference TRBV7-2 and TRBJ2-1, the full variable domain is GAGVSQSPSNKVTEKGKDVELRCDPISGHTALYWYRQSLGQGLEFLIYFQGNSAPDKSGLPSDRFSAERTGGSVSTLTIQRTQQEDSAVYLCASSLGPGQGLEYYEQFFGPGTRLTVL.

The V and J genes are TRBV19 and TRBJ1-5; D is perhaps TRBD1 (5 bases). CDR1 is LNHDA and CDR2 is SQIVND in the germline V gene (reference sequence). The CDR3 loop spans 16 amino acids. Trimming removed 3 bases at V and 5 bases at J, with 17 bases between. The CDR3, as DNA: TGTGCCAGTAGTATTTCCCAGGGCGGTTTCTATCAGCCCCAGCATTTT. As protein: CASSISQGGFYQPQHF.

This rearrangement joins TRBV29-1 to TRBJ2-1, with TRBD1 matching 9 bases. CDR1 and CDR2 from the germline V gene are SQVTM and ANQGSEA. The junction had 1 base not matched to a gene; V was cut back by 5 bases and J by 2 bases. This CDR3 is 13 amino acids long. CDR3 residues: CSVRQGAYNEQFF. Written as DNA, the CDR3 is TGCAGCGTTCGACAGGGGGCCTACAATGAGCAGTTCTTC.

This clone was recorded only once. J is TRBJ1-5 and V is TRBV20-1; D unresolved. Germline V gene lookup returns CDR1 DFQATT and CDR2 SNEGSKA (reference sequence). This CDR3 has 13 residues. The V and J ends lost 3 bases and 1 base respectively, with 7 bases between them. The CDR3 nucleotides are TGCAGTGCTAGTTCCGCGAGCAATCAGCCCCAGCATTTT. It is translated as CSASSASNQPQHF.

This chain joins TRBV5-5 and TRBJ2-1, with TRBD2 matching 8 bases. The J segment lost 7 bases and the V segment lost 6 bases, leaving 12 bases of the junction unmatched. This CDR3 spans 15 amino acids. The germline gives CDR1 SGHKS, CDR2 YYEKEE (reference sequence). The CDR3 protein is CASTEGGTRRNEQFF. In DNA, the CDR3 is TGTGCCAGCACCGAGGGGGGGACTAGAAGGAATGAGCAGTTCTTC.